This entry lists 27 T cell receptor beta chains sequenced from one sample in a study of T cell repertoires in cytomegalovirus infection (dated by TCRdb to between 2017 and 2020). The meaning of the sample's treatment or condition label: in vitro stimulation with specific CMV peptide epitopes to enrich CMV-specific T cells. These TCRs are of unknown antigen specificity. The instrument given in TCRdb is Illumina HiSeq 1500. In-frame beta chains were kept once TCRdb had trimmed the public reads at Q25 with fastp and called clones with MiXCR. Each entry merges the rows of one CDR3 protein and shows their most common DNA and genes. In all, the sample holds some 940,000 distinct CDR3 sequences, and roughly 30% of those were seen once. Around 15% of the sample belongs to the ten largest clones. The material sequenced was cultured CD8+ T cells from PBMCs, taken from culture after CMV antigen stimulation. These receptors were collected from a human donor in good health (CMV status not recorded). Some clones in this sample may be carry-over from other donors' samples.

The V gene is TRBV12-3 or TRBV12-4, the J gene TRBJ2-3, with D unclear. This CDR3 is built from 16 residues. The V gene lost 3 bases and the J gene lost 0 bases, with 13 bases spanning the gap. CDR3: CASSFETATSTDTQYF. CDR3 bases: TGTGCCAGCAGTTTTGAGACCGCGACCAGCACAGATACGCAGTATTTT.

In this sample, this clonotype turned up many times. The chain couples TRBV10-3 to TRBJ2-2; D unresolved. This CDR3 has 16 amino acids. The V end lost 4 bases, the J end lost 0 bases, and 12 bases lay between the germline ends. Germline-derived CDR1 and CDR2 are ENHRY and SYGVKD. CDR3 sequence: CAISADPGTNTGELFF. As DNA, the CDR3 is TGTGCCATCAGTGCCGATCCTGGCACGAACACCGGGGAGCTGTTTTTT.

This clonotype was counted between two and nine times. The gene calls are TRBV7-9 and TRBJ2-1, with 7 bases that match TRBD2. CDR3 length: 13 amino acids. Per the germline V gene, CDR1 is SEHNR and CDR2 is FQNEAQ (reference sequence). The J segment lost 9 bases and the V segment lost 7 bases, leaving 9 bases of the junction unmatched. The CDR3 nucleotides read TGTGCCAGCACCTCCGGGGGGAGGGGTGAGCAGTTCTTC. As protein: CASTSGGRGEQFF.

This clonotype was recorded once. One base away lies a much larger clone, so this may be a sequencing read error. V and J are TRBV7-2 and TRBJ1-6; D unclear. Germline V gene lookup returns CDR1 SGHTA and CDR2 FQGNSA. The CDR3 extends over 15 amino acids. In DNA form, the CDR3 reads TGTGTCAGCAGTGACGAGGGCTCCTATAATTCACCCCTCCACTTT. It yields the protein CVSSDEGSYNSPLHF.

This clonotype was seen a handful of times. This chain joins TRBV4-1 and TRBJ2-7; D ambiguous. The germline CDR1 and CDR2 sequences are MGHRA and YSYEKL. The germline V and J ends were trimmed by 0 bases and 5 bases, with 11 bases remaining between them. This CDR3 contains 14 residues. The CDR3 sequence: CASSQESGGDEQYF. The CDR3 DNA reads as TGCGCCAGCAGCCAAGAAAGTGGTGGAGACGAGCAGTACTTC.

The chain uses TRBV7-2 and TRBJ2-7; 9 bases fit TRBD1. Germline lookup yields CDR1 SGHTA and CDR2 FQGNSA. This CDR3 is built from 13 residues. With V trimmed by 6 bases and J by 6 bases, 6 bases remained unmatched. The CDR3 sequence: CASRLRGQGEQYF. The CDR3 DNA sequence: TGTGCCAGCAGACTAAGGGGACAGGGCGAGCAGTACTTC. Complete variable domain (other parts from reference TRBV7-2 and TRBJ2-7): GAGVSQSPSNKVTEKGKDVELRCDPISGHTALYWYRQSLGQGLEFLIYFQGNSAPDKSGLPSDRFSAERTGGSVSTLTIQRTQQEDSAVYLCASRLRGQGEQYFGPGTRLTVT.

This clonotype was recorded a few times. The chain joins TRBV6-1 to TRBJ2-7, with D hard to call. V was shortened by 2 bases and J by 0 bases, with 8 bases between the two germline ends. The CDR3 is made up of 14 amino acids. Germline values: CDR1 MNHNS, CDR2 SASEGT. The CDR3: CASSELISSYEQYF. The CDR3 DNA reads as TGTGCCAGCAGTGAACTGATTAGCTCCTACGAGCAGTACTTC.

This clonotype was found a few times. The CDR3: CASSPPSHYGYTF. The CDR3, as DNA: TGTGCCAGCTCACCACCGTCCCACTATGGCTACACCTTC. The chain joins TRBV18 to TRBJ1-2, with D uncertain. The CDR3 length is 13 residues. Trimming took 0 bases from V and 3 from J, leaving 5 bases between them. The germline gives CDR1 KGHSH, CDR2 LQKENI.

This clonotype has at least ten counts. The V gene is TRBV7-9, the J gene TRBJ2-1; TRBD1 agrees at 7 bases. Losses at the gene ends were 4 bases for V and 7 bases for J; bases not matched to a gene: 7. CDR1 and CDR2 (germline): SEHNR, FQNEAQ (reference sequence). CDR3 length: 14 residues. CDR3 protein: CASSSWDSFNEQFF. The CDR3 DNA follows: TGTGCCAGCAGCTCGTGGGACAGTTTTAATGAGCAGTTCTTC.

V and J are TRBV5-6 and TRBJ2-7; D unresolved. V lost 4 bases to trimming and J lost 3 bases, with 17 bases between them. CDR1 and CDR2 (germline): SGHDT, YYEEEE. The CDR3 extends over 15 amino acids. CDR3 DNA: TGTGCCAGCAGCCTGAGGACCTTCCACAGCTACGAGCAGTACTTC. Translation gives CASSLRTFHSYEQYF.

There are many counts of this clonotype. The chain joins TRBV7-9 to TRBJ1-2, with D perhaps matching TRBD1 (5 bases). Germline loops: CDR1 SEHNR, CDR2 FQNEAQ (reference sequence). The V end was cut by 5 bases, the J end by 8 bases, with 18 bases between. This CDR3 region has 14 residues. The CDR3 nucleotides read TGTGCCAGCAGCCTCGCGGGGGAAGCCTTCGGCTACACCTTC. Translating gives CASSLAGEAFGYTF. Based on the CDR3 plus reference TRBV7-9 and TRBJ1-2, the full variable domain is DTGVSQNPRHKITKRGQNVTFRCDPISEHNRLYWYRQTLGQGPEFLTYFQNEAQLEKSRLLSDRFSAERPKGSFSTLEIQRTEQGDSAMYLCASSLAGEAFGYTFGSGTRLTVV.

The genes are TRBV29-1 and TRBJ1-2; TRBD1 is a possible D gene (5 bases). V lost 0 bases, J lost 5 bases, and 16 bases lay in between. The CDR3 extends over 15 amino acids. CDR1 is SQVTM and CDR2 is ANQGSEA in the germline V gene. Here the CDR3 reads CSVEDEQGGEYGYTF. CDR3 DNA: TGCAGCGTTGAAGACGAGCAGGGTGGGGAGTATGGCTACACCTTC. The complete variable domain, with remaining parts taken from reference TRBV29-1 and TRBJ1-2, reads SAVISQKPSRDICQRGTSLTIQCQVDSQVTMMFWYRQQPGQSLTLIATANQGSEATYESGFVIDKFPISRPNLTFSTLTVSNMSPEDSSIYLCSVEDEQGGEYGYTFGSGTRLTVV.

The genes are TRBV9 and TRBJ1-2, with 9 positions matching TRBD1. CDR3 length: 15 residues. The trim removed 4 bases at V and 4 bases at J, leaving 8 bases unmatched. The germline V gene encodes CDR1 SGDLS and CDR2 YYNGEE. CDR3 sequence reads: CASSPGQGSIYGYTF. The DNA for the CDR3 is TGTGCCAGCAGCCCTGGACAGGGGTCGATCTATGGCTACACCTTC. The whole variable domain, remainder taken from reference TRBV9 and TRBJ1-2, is DSGVTQTPKHLITATGQRVTLRCSPRSGDLSVYWYQQSLDQGLQFLIQYYNGEERAKGNILERFSAQQFPDLHSELNLSSLELGDSALYFCASSPGQGSIYGYTFGSGTRLTVV.

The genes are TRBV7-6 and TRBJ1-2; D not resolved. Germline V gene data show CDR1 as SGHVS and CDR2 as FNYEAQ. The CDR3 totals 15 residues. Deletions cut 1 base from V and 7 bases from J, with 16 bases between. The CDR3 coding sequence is TGTGCCAGCAGCTTAGTGGGCGCAGGTTCAGGTGGCTACACCTTC. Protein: CASSLVGAGSGGYTF. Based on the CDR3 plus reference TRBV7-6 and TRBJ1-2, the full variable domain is GAGVSQSPRYKVTKRGQDVALRCDPISGHVSLYWYRQALGQGPEFLTYFNYEAQQDKSGLPNDRFSAERPEGSISTLTIQRTEQRDSAMYRCASSLVGAGSGGYTFGSGTRLTVV.

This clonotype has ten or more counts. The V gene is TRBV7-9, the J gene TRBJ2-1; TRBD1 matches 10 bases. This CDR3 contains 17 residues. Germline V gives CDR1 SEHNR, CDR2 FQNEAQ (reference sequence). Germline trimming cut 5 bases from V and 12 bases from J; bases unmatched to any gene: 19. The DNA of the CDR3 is TGTGCCAGCAGCGCTTACCTGTGGACAGGGGGTATGTGGGGGCAGTTCTTC. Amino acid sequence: CASSAYLWTGGMWGQFF.

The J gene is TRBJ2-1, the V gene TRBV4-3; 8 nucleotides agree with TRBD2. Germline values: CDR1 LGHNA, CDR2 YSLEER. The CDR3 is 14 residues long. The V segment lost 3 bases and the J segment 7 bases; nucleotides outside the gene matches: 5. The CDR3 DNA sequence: TGCGCCAGCAGCCAGCGGGGGGCCGGGAATGAGCAGTTCTTC. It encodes CASSQRGAGNEQFF.

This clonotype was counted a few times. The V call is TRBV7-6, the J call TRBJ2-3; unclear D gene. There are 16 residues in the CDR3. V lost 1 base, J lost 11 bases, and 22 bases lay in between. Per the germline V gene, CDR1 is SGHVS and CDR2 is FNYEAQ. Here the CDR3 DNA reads TGTGCCAGCAGCTTAGTCCCTGGTGACCCAAACCCACTGCAGTATTTT. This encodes CASSLVPGDPNPLQYF.

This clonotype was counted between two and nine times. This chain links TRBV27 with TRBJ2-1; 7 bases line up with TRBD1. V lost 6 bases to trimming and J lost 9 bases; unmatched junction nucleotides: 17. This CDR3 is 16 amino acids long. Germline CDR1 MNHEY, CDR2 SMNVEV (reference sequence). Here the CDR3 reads CASSHLSGTAFGEQFF. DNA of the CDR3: TGTGCCAGCAGCCACCTCTCCGGGACAGCTTTTGGTGAGCAGTTCTTC.

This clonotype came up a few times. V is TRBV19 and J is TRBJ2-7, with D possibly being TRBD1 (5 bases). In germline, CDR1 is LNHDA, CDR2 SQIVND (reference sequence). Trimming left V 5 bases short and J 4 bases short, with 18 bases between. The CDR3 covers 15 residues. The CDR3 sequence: CASSEGAEAFYEQYV. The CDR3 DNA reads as TGTGCCAGTAGTGAAGGGGCGGAAGCATTTTACGAGCAGTACGTC.

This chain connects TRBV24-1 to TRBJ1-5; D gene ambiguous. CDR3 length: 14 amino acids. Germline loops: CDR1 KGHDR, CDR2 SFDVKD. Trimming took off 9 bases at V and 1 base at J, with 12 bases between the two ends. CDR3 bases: TGTGCCACCGGACCCTGGCAAAGCAATCAGCCCCAGCATTTT. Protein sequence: CATGPWQSNQPQHF.

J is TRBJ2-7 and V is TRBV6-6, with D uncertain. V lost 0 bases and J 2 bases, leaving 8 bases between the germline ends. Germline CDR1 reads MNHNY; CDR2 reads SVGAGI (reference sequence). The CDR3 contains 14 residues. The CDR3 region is CASSYSRLAYEQYV. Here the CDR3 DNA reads TGTGCCAGCAGTTACTCGAGGCTAGCCTACGAGCAGTACGTC.

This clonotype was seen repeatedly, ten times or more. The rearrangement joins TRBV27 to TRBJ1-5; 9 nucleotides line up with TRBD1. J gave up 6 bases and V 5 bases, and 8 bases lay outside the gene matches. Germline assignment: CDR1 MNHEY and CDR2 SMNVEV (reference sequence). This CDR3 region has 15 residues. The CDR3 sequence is CASSPWTGVGQPQHF. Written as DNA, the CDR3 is TGTGCCAGCAGTCCTTGGACAGGGGTGGGTCAGCCCCAGCATTTT.

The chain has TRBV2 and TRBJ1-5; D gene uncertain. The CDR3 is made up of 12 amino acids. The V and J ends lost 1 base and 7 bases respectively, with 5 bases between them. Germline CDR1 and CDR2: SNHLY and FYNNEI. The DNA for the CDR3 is TGTGCCAGCAGTGAAGGGCAACAGCCCCAGCATTTT. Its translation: CASSEGQQPQHF.

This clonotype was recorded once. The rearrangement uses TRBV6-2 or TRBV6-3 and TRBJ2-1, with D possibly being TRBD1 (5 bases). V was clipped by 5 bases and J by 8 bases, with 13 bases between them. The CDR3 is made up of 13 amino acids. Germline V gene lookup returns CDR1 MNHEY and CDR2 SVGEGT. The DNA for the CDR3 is TGTGCCAGCAGTCCAGGGTTGGTATATGAGCAGTTCTTC. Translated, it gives CASSPGLVYEQFF.

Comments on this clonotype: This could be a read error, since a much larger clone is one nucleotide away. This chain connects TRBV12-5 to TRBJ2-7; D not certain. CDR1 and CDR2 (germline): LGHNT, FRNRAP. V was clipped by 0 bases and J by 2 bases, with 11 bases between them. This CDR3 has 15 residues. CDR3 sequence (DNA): TGTGCTAGTGGTTTGGTAATAGTGGAGACCTACGAGCAGTACTTC. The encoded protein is CASGLVIVETYEQYF.

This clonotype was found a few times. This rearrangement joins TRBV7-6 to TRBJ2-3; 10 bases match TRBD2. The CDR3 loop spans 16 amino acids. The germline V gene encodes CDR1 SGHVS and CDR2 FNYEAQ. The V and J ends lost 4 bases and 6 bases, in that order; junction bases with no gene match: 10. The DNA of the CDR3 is TGTGCCAGCAGCTCCCCCCTAGCGGGGGTTGGGGATACGCAGTATTTT. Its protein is CASSSPLAGVGDTQYF.

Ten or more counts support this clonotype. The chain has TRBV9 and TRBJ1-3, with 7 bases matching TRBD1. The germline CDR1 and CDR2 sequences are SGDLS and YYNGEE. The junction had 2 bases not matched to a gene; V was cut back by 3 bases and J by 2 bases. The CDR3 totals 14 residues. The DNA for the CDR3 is TGTGCCAGCAGCGGACAGGGTGCTGGAAACACCATATATTTT. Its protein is CASSGQGAGNTIYF.